The following is a T cell receptor (beta chain) sequence with its context. These data come from a study of blood T cell repertoires in COVID-19. Turning to the study itself: In each case, the material was cDNA or gDNA derived from T cells, B-cell-depleted T cells, or PBMCs.

J was trimmed by 2 bases and V by 1 base; bases with no gene match: 2. Per the germline V gene, CDR1 is LNHDA and CDR2 is SQIVND (reference sequence). CDR3 length equals 16 residues. Using immunoSEQ multiplex PCR, the repertoire was profiled, and TCRdb retains in-frame clones only, with some absent. This table holds some 150,000 clones, over 75% found once. The TCR was taken from a man in his 60s who had recovered from COVID-19. The specimen was peripheral blood. The J gene is TRBJ1-3, the V gene TRBV19; the match to TRBD1 covers 10 bases. CDR3 protein: CASSIGDRGAGNTIYF. The CDR3 nucleotides read TGTGCCAGTAGTATAGGGGACAGGGGCGCTGGAAACACCATATATTTT.